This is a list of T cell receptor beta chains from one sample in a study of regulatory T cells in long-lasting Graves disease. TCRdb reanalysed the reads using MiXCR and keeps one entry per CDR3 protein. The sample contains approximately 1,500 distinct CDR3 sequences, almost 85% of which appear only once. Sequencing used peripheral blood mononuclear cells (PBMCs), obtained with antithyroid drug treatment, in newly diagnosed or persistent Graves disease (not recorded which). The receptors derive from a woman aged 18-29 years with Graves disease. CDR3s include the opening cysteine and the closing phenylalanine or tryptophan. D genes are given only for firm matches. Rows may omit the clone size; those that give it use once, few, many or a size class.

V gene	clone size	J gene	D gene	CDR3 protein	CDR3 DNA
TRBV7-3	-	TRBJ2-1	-	CASSPRMGSYNEQFF	TGTGCCAGCAGCCCCCGCATGGGCTCCTACAATGAGCAGTTCTTC
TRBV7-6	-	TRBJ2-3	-	CASSLGFYTQYF	TGTGCCAGCAGCTTAGGATTTTATACGCAGTATTTT
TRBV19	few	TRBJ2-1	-	CASSIGADNEQFF	TGTGCCAGTAGTATAGGGGCAGACAATGAGCAGTTCTTC
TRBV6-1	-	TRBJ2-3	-	CASSEARNTDTQYF	TGTGCCAGCAGTGAGGCGCGGAACACAGATACGCAGTATTTT
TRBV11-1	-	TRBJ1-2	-	CASSLNPREQGYTF	TGTGCCAGCAGCTTAAACCCCAGGGAGCAAGGCTACACCTTC